This entry is about one T cell receptor (beta chain). Original methodology: Estimates of nucleated cell counts were drawn from the amplification of reference gene primers. The table came from immunoSEQ multiplex PCR; TCRdb's copy has only in-frame clones and leaves some out. V, J and clone size derive from that table, while D and trimming were established from the DNA sequence. The sample has about 180,000 clones, over 75% seen once. The CDR3 sequence is 15 residues long. Unmatched junction bases numbered 8, after V lost 4 bases and J lost 3 bases. Germline CDR1 reads SGHTS; CDR2 reads YDEGEE. Seattle patients were enrolled while actively infected and followed longitudinally. These data originate in a study of blood T cell repertoires in COVID-19. Study as a whole: There were acute and convalescent COVID-19 samples, and they came from the United States, Italy and Spain. The analysed material was cDNA or gDNA that came from T cells, B-cell-depleted T cells, or PBMCs.

The V gene is TRBV5-8, the J gene TRBJ1-2; 8 bases are shared with TRBD1. The sequenced material came from peripheral blood. This TCR came from a person aged 70 to 80 with COVID-19, enrolled during active disease. The CDR3 here is CASSPRTGYDYGYTF. The CDR3, as DNA: TGTGCCAGCAGCCCTAGGACAGGGTACGACTATGGCTACACCTTC.